This T cell receptor (beta chain) was sequenced for a study of blood T cell repertoires in COVID-19. The overall study: Samples taken during acute and convalescent COVID-19 were collected in the United States, Italy and Spain. PBMCs, B-cell-depleted T cells, or T cells were the source of the cDNA or gDNA that made up the material.

Original analysis: Reference gene primer amplification yielded estimated nucleated cell counts. The table came from immunoSEQ multiplex PCR; TCRdb's copy has only in-frame clones and leaves some out. That table gives V, J and clone size, and the DNA gave D and trimming. The sample yields under 85,000 clones, 84% seen once. The V end lost 0 bases, the J end lost 7 bases, and 12 bases lay between the germline ends. The CDR3 is made up of 15 amino acids. Germline assignment: CDR1 MGHRA and CDR2 YSYEKL. This TCR came from a man in his fifties with acute or convalescent COVID-19. The V gene is TRBV4-1, the J gene TRBJ1-4; a weak D match, TRBD1 (5 bases). Source material: peripheral blood. CDR3 in amino acids: CASSQDGQGGEKLFF. The CDR3 nucleotides are TGCGCCAGCAGCCAAGATGGGCAGGGAGGTGAAAAACTGTTTTTT.